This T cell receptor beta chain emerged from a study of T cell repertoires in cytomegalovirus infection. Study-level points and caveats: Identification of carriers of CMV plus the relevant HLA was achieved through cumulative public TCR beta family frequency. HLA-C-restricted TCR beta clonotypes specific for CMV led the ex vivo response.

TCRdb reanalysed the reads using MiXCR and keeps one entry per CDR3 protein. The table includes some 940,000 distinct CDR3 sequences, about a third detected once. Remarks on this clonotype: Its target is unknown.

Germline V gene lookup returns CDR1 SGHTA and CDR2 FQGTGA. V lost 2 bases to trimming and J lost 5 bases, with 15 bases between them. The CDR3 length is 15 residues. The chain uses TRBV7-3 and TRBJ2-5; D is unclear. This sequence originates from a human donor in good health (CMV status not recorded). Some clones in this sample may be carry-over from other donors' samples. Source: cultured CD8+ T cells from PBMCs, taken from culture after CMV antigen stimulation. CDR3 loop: CASSLDFRPSETQYF. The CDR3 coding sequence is TGTGCCAGCAGCTTAGATTTCAGACCTTCGGAGACCCAGTACTTC.